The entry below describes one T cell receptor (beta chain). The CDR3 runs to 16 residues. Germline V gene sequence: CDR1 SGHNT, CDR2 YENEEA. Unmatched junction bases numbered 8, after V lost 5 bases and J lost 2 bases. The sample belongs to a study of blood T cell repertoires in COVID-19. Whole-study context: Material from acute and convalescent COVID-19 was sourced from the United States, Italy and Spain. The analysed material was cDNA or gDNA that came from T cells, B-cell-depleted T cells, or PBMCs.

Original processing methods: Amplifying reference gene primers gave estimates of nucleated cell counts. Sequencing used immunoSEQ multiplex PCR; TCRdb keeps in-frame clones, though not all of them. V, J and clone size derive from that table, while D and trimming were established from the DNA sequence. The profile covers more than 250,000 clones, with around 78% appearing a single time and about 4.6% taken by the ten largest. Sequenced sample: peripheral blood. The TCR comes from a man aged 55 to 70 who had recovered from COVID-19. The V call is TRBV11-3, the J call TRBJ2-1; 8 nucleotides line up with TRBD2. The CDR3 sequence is CASSPGLADTYNEQFF. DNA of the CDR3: TGTGCCAGCAGCCCTGGACTAGCCGATACCTACAATGAGCAGTTCTTC. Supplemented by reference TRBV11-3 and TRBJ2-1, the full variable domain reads EAGVVQSPRYKIIEKKQPVAFWCNPISGHNTLYWYLQNLGQGPELLIRYENEEAVDDSQLPKDRFSAERLKGVDSTLKIQPAELGDSAVYLCASSPGLADTYNEQFFGPGTRLTVL.